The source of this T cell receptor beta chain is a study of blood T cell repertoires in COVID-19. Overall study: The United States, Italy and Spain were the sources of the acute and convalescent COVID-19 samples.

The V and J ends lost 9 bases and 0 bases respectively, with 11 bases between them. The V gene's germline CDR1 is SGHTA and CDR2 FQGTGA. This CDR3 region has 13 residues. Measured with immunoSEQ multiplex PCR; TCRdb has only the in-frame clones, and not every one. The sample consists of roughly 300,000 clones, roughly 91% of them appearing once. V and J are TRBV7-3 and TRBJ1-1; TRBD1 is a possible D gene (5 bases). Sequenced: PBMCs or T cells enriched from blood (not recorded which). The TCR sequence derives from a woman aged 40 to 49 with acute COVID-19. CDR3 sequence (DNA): TGTGCCAGAGGGACTCCTATGAACACTGAAGCTTTCTTT. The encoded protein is CARGTPMNTEAFF.